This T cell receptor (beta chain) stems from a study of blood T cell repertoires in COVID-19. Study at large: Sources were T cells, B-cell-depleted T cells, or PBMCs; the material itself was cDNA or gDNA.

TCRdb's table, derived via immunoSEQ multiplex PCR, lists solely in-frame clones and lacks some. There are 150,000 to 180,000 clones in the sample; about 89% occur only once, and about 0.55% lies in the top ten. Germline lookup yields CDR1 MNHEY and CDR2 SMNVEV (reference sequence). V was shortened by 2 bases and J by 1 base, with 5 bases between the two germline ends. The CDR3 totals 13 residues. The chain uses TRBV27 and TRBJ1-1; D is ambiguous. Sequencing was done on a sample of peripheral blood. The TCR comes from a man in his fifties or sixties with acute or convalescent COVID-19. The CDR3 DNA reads TGTGCCAGCAGTTTAATGAGGAACACTGAAGCTTTCTTT. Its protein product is CASSLMRNTEAFF.